This entry lists 28 T cell receptor beta chains sequenced from one sample in a study of T-cell reconstitution after alpha-beta-depleted transplantation in children. It was with unique molecular identifiers that the TCRbeta library was prepared. TCRdb independently ran MiXCR on the PCR reads; one entry per CDR3 protein. This table has 500,000 or so distinct CDR3 sequences, around 10% appearing once. The material sequenced was PBMCs, mostly from graft donor cells, taken 180 days after TCRalphabeta/CD19-depleted stem cell transplant. The receptors stem from a female patient aged 2 to 10 who had a stem cell transplant for aplastic anemia, so the T cells may come from the graft donor.

The gene calls are TRBV18 and TRBJ1-1, with TRBD1 as a possible D gene (5 bases). This CDR3 has 15 residues. Trimming stripped 5 bases from V and 1 base from J, with 14 bases between. CDR1 is KGHSH, CDR2 LQKENI, per germline. CDR3 sequence reads: CASSSPAGKNTEAFF. The DNA for the CDR3 is TGTGCCAGCTCATCCCCAGCAGGGAAGAACACTGAAGCTTTCTTT.

The chain employs TRBV7-2 and TRBJ2-7; D not resolved. The CDR3 runs to 16 residues. CDR1 is SGHTA, CDR2 FQGNSA, per germline. Trimming pared 0 bases from V and 4 bases from J, leaving 16 bases between. In nucleotides, the CDR3 is TGTGCCAGCAGCTTAGCAGGGCCCCCTCGGCCTTACGAGCAGTACTTC. Translation gives CASSLAGPPRPYEQYF.

J is TRBJ2-7 and V is TRBV6-1; unclear D gene. The germline gives CDR1 MNHNS, CDR2 SASEGT. The V end lost 0 bases, the J end lost 3 bases, and 6 bases lay between the germline ends. The CDR3 spans 13 residues. CDR3 bases: TGTGCCAGCAGTGAAGCTGCGGTCTACGAGCAGTACTTC. It is translated as CASSEAAVYEQYF.

V gene TRBV7-3 combines with J gene TRBJ2-2; TRBD2 is a possible D gene (5 bases). Trimming stripped 6 bases from V and 2 bases from J, with 13 bases between. This CDR3 has 15 residues. Germline V gene sequence: CDR1 SGHTA, CDR2 FQGTGA. Written as DNA, the CDR3 is TGTGCCAGCAGTCCCAGCGGACTTAACACCGGGGAGCTGTTTTTT. Translation gives CASSPSGLNTGELFF.

This clonotype showed up just a few times. The chain combines TRBV28 with TRBJ2-7; 10 positions match TRBD1. Germline CDR1 MDHEN, CDR2 SYDVKM. The CDR3 extends over 16 amino acids. V gave up 1 base and J gave up 3 bases; unmatched junction bases: 6. The CDR3: CASSLFGWDRGYEQYF. CDR3 nucleotide sequence: TGTGCCAGCAGTTTATTTGGGTGGGACAGGGGCTACGAGCAGTACTTC.

In its sample, this clonotype was seen a few times. This chain connects TRBV29-1 to TRBJ1-2, with TRBD1 matching 8 bases. CDR1 is SQVTM and CDR2 is ANQGSEA in the germline V gene. The J segment lost 7 bases and the V segment lost 5 bases, leaving 9 bases of the junction unmatched. The CDR3 has 13 residues. The CDR3 DNA sequence: TGCAGCGTTATCGGGCAGGGGGCTTTTGGCTACACCTTC. It encodes CSVIGQGAFGYTF. Supplemented by reference TRBV29-1 and TRBJ1-2, the full variable domain reads SAVISQKPSRDICQRGTSLTIQCQVDSQVTMMFWYRQQPGQSLTLIATANQGSEATYESGFVIDKFPISRPNLTFSTLTVSNMSPEDSSIYLCSVIGQGAFGYTFGSGTRLTVV.

The chain has TRBV27 and TRBJ2-7, with TRBD1 identical over 11 bases. The CDR3 has 15 amino acids. Trimming at V came to 3 bases and at J to 5 bases, leaving 6 bases not matched to a gene. The germline V gene has CDR1 MNHEY and CDR2 SMNVEV (reference sequence). The CDR3 coding sequence is TGTGCCAGCAGTTTCCGGGACAGGGGGTGGAACGAGCAGTACTTC. Its translation is CASSFRDRGWNEQYF.

The chain employs TRBV5-1 and TRBJ2-7; no clear D. V was trimmed by 4 bases and J by 4 bases, leaving 9 bases between them. The germline V gene has CDR1 SGHRS and CDR2 YFSETQ. The CDR3 consists of 12 residues. CDR3 DNA sequence: TGCGCCAGCAGCAGCCGAAAGTACGAGCAGTACTTC. It encodes CASSSRKYEQYF.

This clonotype appeared a few times. This chain joins TRBV12-3 or TRBV12-4 and TRBJ2-1; 13 bases map to TRBD2. V lost 10 bases and J lost 9; bases outside the gene matches: 12. The CDR3 totals 15 residues. The CDR3 DNA follows: TGTGCCACTCTAAAACTAGCGGGGGGGCGCGGTGAGCAGTTCTTC. This codes for CATLKLAGGRGEQFF.

This clonotype has more than one count but fewer than ten. The rearrangement uses TRBV6-4 and TRBJ2-1, with D possibly matching TRBD2 (5 bases). The CDR3 extends over 15 amino acids. Germline-derived CDR1 and CDR2 are MRHNA and SNTAGT. Trimming removed 0 bases at V and 7 bases at J, with 13 bases between. The CDR3 sequence: CASSDSRRTANEQFF. The CDR3 coding sequence is TGTGCCAGCAGTGACTCGCGCCGGACTGCTAATGAGCAGTTCTTC.

This clonotype has more than one count but fewer than ten. The chain is built from TRBV13 and TRBJ1-3, with D uncertain. From germline, CDR1 is PRHDT and CDR2 FYEKMQ (reference sequence). Trimming stripped 4 bases from V and 2 bases from J, with 12 bases between. There are 15 residues in the CDR3. CDR3 DNA sequence: TGTGCCAGCAGCTCCCGGACCGCGGCTGGAAACACCATATATTTT. Its translation is CASSSRTAAGNTIYF. Using reference TRBV13 and TRBJ1-3 for the parts outside the CDR3, the full variable domain is AAGVIQSPRHLIKEKRETATLKCYPIPRHDTVYWYQQGPGQDPQFLISFYEKMQSDKGSIPDRFSAQQFSDYHSELNMSSLELGDSALYFCASSSRTAAGNTIYFGEGSWLTVV.

The chain joins TRBV5-6 to TRBJ2-7; D ambiguous. The germline gives CDR1 SGHDT, CDR2 YYEEEE. The CDR3 totals 12 residues. The ends were cut back, 4 bases at V and 3 bases at J, with 8 bases in the middle. CDR3: CASSGPGYEQYF. CDR3 nucleotides: TGTGCCAGCAGCGGTCCGGGCTACGAGCAGTACTTC. Full variable domain (rest looked up from reference TRBV5-6 and TRBJ2-7): DAGVTQSPTHLIKTRGQQVTLRCSPKSGHDTVSWYQQALGQGPQFIFQYYEEEERQRGNFPDRFSGHQFPNYSSELNVNALLLGDSALYLCASSGPGYEQYFGPGTRLTVT.

This clonotype was recorded a few times. This chain connects TRBV5-1 to TRBJ1-1; 7 bases are shared with TRBD1. The CDR3 loop spans 20 amino acids. CDR1 and CDR2 (germline): SGHRS, YFSETQ. V trimming: 7 bases; J trimming: 0 bases; junction bases outside the gene matches: 24. DNA of the CDR3: TGCGCCAGCTCCAGACAGGGAGGTACACTTCCAGACGACATGAACACTGAAGCTTTCTTT. It yields the protein CASSRQGGTLPDDMNTEAFF.

In this sample, this clonotype turned up a few times. J is TRBJ2-2 and V is TRBV12-3 or TRBV12-4; 12 bases are a match to TRBD2. The CDR3 covers 21 residues. V dropped 3 bases and J dropped 1; count of bases not matched to a gene: 15. The CDR3 nucleotides read TGTGCCAGCAGTTTTTTCCCGACTAGCGGGAGTCTGTTGGGGAACACCGGGGAGCTGTTTTTT. It codes for CASSFFPTSGSLLGNTGELFF.

V is TRBV29-1 and J is TRBJ2-1; 7 nucleotides line up with TRBD1. CDR1 is SQVTM, CDR2 ANQGSEA, per germline. The CDR3 runs to 14 residues. Losses at the gene ends were 5 bases for V and 6 bases for J; bases not matched to a gene: 10. The CDR3 loop is CSVLRDSRRNEQFF. CDR3 bases: TGCAGCGTTCTCCGGGACAGTCGTCGCAATGAGCAGTTCTTC.

J is TRBJ2-1 and V is TRBV15; D may correspond to TRBD1 or TRBD2 (5 bases each). Germline V gene sequence: CDR1 LNHNV, CDR2 YYDKDF (reference sequence). V lost 4 bases to trimming and J lost 15 bases, with 25 bases between them. This CDR3 has 15 residues. CDR3 DNA sequence: TGTGCCACCAGCACCTCCGGGACCCTTGGTGTGTTCCGGTTCTTC. Amino acid sequence: CATSTSGTLGVFRFF.

The rearrangement uses TRBV25-1 and TRBJ2-6, with a weak D call TRBD1 (5 bases). The CDR3 length is 15 residues. Germline CDR1 and CDR2: MGHDK and SYGVNS. V lost 1 base and J 3 bases, leaving 7 bases between the germline ends. As DNA, the CDR3 is TGTGCCAGCAGTGAATCAGGGATTGGGGCCAACGTCCTGACTTTC. Translated, it gives CASSESGIGANVLTF.

This clonotype was observed a few times. The V call is TRBV6-2 or TRBV6-3, the J call TRBJ1-3; no definite D call. Germline CDR1 MNHEY, CDR2 SVGEGT. The CDR3 spans 13 residues. Trimming took 2 bases from V and 5 from J, leaving 7 bases between them. CDR3 residues: CASSYRQRNTIYF. The CDR3 coding sequence is TGTGCCAGCAGTTACCGGCAGAGAAACACCATATATTTT.

The chain joins TRBV28 to TRBJ2-1, with TRBD2 identical over 9 bases. Germline values: CDR1 MDHEN, CDR2 SYDVKM. Trimming took 2 bases from V and 6 from J; bases not matched to a gene: 11. This CDR3 contains 17 residues. The CDR3 sequence: CASSLVLAGTSGNEQFF. CDR3 nucleotides: TGTGCCAGCAGTTTAGTCCTAGCGGGGACCTCCGGCAATGAGCAGTTCTTC.

This clonotype was observed at least ten times. The J gene is TRBJ1-2, the V gene TRBV20-1; no definite D call. Looked up from germline, CDR1 is DFQATT and CDR2 is SNEGSKA (reference sequence). This CDR3 is 14 amino acids long. The V gene lost 0 bases and the J gene lost 1 base, with 9 bases spanning the gap. CDR3 residues: CSARDQNNNYGYTF. In DNA form, the CDR3 reads TGCAGTGCTAGAGATCAGAACAATAACTATGGCTACACCTTC.

This clonotype has more than one count but fewer than ten. V is TRBV20-1 and J is TRBJ2-7; the D gene is possibly TRBD1 (6 bases). The CDR3 sequence is 15 residues long. The V end was cut by 3 bases, the J end by 2 bases, with 17 bases between. The V gene's germline CDR1 is DFQATT and CDR2 SNEGSKA (reference sequence). The chain's CDR3 is CSARGEQGNPYEQYV. DNA of the CDR3: TGCAGTGCTAGGGGCGAACAGGGCAATCCCTACGAGCAGTACGTC.

The V gene is TRBV9, the J gene TRBJ2-5, with 12 bases aligning to TRBD2. The V segment lost 4 bases and the J segment 5 bases; nucleotides outside the gene matches: 9. Germline lookup yields CDR1 SGDLS and CDR2 YYNGEE. This CDR3 is 16 amino acids long. This CDR3 is CASSSRLAGEAETQYF. CDR3 in DNA: TGTGCCAGCAGCTCGAGACTAGCGGGAGAGGCGGAGACCCAGTACTTC.

The genes are TRBV5-5 and TRBJ2-5; 8 positions match TRBD2. Germline CDR1 reads SGHKS; CDR2 reads YYEKEE (reference sequence). The CDR3 is made up of 16 amino acids. The junction had 9 bases not matched to a gene; V was cut back by 4 bases and J by 1 base. The CDR3 bases are TGTGCCAGCAGCACGGGGGGGGCTTGGGGCCAAGAGACCCAGTACTTC. Translation gives CASSTGGAWGQETQYF. Looking up the rest from reference TRBV5-5 and TRBJ2-5 gives the full variable domain: DAGVTQSPTHLIKTRGQQVTLRCSPISGHKSVSWYQQVLGQGPQFIFQYYEKEERGRGNFPDRFSARQFPNYSSELNVNALLLGDSALYLCASSTGGAWGQETQYFGPGTRLLVL.

This clonotype has a handful of counts. This chain joins TRBV20-1 and TRBJ2-3; 9 positions agree with TRBD2. The germline gives CDR1 DFQATT, CDR2 SNEGSKA (reference sequence). Trimming at V came to 1 base and at J to 4 bases, leaving 3 bases not matched to a gene. CDR3 length: 14 residues. For the CDR3, the DNA is TGCAGTGCTAGAGGCGGGGGGGGCCCAGATACGCAGTATTTT. This sequence encodes CSARGGGGPDTQYF.

This clonotype was detected only a few times. The J gene is TRBJ2-7, the V gene TRBV28; 11 bases align to TRBD1. Germline V lookup: CDR1 MDHEN, CDR2 SYDVKM. The junction had 9 bases not matched to a gene; V was cut back by 6 bases and J by 5 bases. This CDR3 is 15 amino acids long. In DNA, the CDR3 is TGTGCCAGCAGCCTAGGGACAGGGGGACGAGACGAGCAGTACGTC. It specifies CASSLGTGGRDEQYV.

The chain links TRBV24-1 to TRBJ2-2, with 7 bases fitting TRBD2. The CDR3 spans 14 residues. Germline V CDR1 and CDR2: KGHDR, SFDVKD. The ends lost 6 bases at V and 5 bases at J; junction bases unmatched: 5. The CDR3 region has the DNA TGTGCCACCAGTCGGGAGGCGGGGACCGGGGAGCTGTTTTTT. Protein sequence: CATSREAGTGELFF.

This clonotype was recorded a few times. CDR3 coding DNA: TGCGCCAGCAGTCCCTTGACCACCGGGGAGCTGTTTTTT. Protein: CASSPLTTGELFF. The gene calls are TRBV5-1 and TRBJ2-2; the D is unclear. Germline CDR1 reads SGHRS; CDR2 reads YFSETQ. V was clipped by 5 bases and J by 4 bases, with 9 bases between them. This CDR3 spans 13 amino acids.

In its sample, this clonotype was seen a few times. The genes are TRBV12-3 or TRBV12-4 and TRBJ1-6; 10 nucleotides line up with TRBD1. V dropped 5 bases and J dropped 7; count of bases not matched to a gene: 11. This CDR3 contains 17 residues. CDR3 region: CASSPFWPGQGNSPLHF. The CDR3 DNA is TGTGCCAGCAGTCCTTTCTGGCCGGGACAGGGGAATTCACCCCTCCACTTT.